A single sample is the source of the 13 T cell receptor beta chains below, sequenced in a study of neurological immune-mediated disorders. Each CDR3 protein is one row after TCRdb ran MiXCR on the 5' RACE reads. The table has about 20,000 distinct CDR3 sequences, 10% seen once. Sequencing used PBMCs. The origin of the receptors is a woman between 55 and 75 years old with HTLV-1-associated myelopathy (HAM/TSP).

The J gene is TRBJ1-1, the V gene TRBV3-1; D is undetermined. V was trimmed by 1 base and J by 0 bases, leaving 6 bases between them. Looked up from germline, CDR1 is LGHDT and CDR2 is YNNKEL (reference sequence). The CDR3 is 14 residues long. CDR3 nucleotide sequence: TGTGCCAGCAGCCAAGCTCGGATGAACACTGAAGCTTTCTTT. Translated: CASSQARMNTEAFF.

This clonotype was counted many times. This chain joins TRBV10-3 and TRBJ2-7; TRBD1 or TRBD2 may be the D gene (5 bases each). There are 14 residues in the CDR3. Trimming pared 6 bases from V and 3 bases from J, leaving 15 bases between. The germline V gene has CDR1 ENHRY and CDR2 SYGVKD. The CDR3 is CAISRDGRNYEQYF. The CDR3 bases are TGTGCCATCAGCCGGGACGGACGAAACTACGAGCAGTACTTC.

The sample holds many counts of this clonotype. V gene TRBV7-9 combines with J gene TRBJ1-1, with no clear D. Germline-derived CDR1 and CDR2 are SEHNR and FQNEAQ (reference sequence). Deletions cut 1 base from V and 3 bases from J, with 6 bases between. The CDR3 is 13 residues long. CDR3: CASSLGLDTEAFF. CDR3 DNA: TGTGCCAGCAGCTTAGGGTTGGACACTGAAGCTTTCTTT.

This clonotype was counted at least ten times. The chain links TRBV5-1 to TRBJ2-3, with D unresolved. Trimming pared 2 bases from V and 0 bases from J, leaving 7 bases between. Germline loops: CDR1 SGHRS, CDR2 YFSETQ. The CDR3 spans 14 residues. The CDR3 reads CASSLGASTDTQYF. The DNA of the CDR3 is TGCGCCAGCAGCTTAGGTGCTAGCACAGATACGCAGTATTTT.

This clonotype was detected many times. The chain couples TRBV5-1 to TRBJ1-1, with D perhaps TRBD1 (5 bases). This CDR3 has 14 residues. With 4 bases removed from V and 1 base from J, the gap between germline ends came to 11 bases. The germline V gene encodes CDR1 SGHRS and CDR2 YFSETQ. Here the CDR3 reads CASSMDGANTEAFF. DNA for the CDR3: TGCGCCAGCAGCATGGATGGGGCGAACACTGAAGCTTTCTTT.

This clonotype was seen repeatedly, ten times or more. The chain links TRBV10-2 to TRBJ2-7; D may be TRBD1 (5 bases). CDR1 WSHSY and CDR2 SAAADI come from the germline V gene. V was cut by 10 bases and J by 2 bases, with 15 bases left in between. The CDR3 loop spans 13 amino acids. CDR3 residues: CATRTPAAYEQYF. CDR3 sequence (DNA): TGCGCCACCCGGACACCGGCAGCCTACGAGCAGTACTTC.

Many counts were recorded for this clonotype. V usage is TRBV19 and J usage is TRBJ2-1; 8 bases are a match to TRBD2. This CDR3 contains 14 residues. V was pared by 11 bases and J by 5 bases, with 11 bases of the junction left unmatched. CDR1 LNHDA and CDR2 SQIVND come from the germline V gene (reference sequence). CDR3 sequence (DNA): TGTGCCTCCGGGCGCAGGCGGGGGGACAATGAGCAGTTCTTC. The encoded protein is CASGRRRGDNEQFF.

In this sample, this clonotype turned up many times. The chain recombines TRBV27 with TRBJ1-6; TRBD1 aligns across 10 bases. The CDR3 runs 14 residues. From germline, CDR1 is MNHEY and CDR2 SMNVEV (reference sequence). Trimming cost V 6 bases and J 6 bases; bases outside gene matches: 2. In nucleotides, the CDR3 is TGTGCCAGCAGCCGGGACAGGGGTAATTCACCCCTCCACTTT. Its protein product is CASSRDRGNSPLHF.

This clonotype was recorded many times. The chain combines TRBV6-6 with TRBJ1-2; 10 bases line up with TRBD1. In germline, CDR1 is MNHNY, CDR2 SVGAGI (reference sequence). Trimming took 2 bases from V and 7 from J; bases not matched to a gene: 7. The CDR3 is 15 residues long. The CDR3 nucleotides are TGTGCCAGCAGTTACCCCCGACAGGGGGCCGGTGGCTACACCTTC. Translated, it gives CASSYPRQGAGGYTF.

This clonotype showed up many times. V usage is TRBV5-1 and J usage is TRBJ1-2; D is unclear. Germline V gene lookup returns CDR1 SGHRS and CDR2 YFSETQ. V was clipped by 2 bases and J by 6 bases, with 11 bases between them. This CDR3 is 13 amino acids long. The CDR3 sequence: CASSLNQGNGYTF. The CDR3 DNA reads TGCGCCAGCAGCTTAAACCAAGGGAATGGCTACACCTTC.

This clonotype was observed at least ten times. This chain links TRBV11-2 with TRBJ2-1; TRBD2 matches at 9 bases. The CDR3 is made up of 15 amino acids. Germline V gene data show CDR1 as SGHAT and CDR2 as FQNNGV. V was pared by 3 bases and J by 7 bases, with 7 bases of the junction left unmatched. The CDR3 here is CASSFLAGAGNEQFF. The CDR3 DNA sequence: TGTGCCAGCAGCTTCTTAGCGGGGGCGGGGAATGAGCAGTTCTTC.

This clonotype was seen ten or more times. The chain has TRBV10-3 and TRBJ1-6, with TRBD1 identical over 9 bases. V was pared by 4 bases and J by 2 bases, with 3 bases of the junction left unmatched. Germline CDR1 is ENHRY and CDR2 is SYGVKD. The CDR3 totals 16 residues. CDR3 residues: CAISGQGGPYNSPLHF. Written as DNA, the CDR3 is TGTGCCATCAGTGGACAGGGGGGTCCCTATAATTCACCCCTCCACTTT.

The sample holds many counts of this clonotype. The rearrangement joins TRBV5-1 to TRBJ1-1; D may be TRBD1 (6 bases). Trimming removed 0 bases from V and 3 bases from J, with 12 bases in between. This CDR3 is built from 15 residues. Per germline, CDR1 SGHRS and CDR2 YFSETQ. CDR3 protein: CASSLEGGPYTEAFF. The CDR3 coding sequence is TGCGCCAGCAGCTTGGAAGGGGGGCCCTACACTGAAGCTTTCTTT.